Given below is one TCR beta chain in context. No antigen is known for it. These data originate in a study of cytomegalovirus exposure and HLA in healthy donors. Study outcomes and limitations: For most subjects, TCR beta sequences were reported to predict HLA-A and HLA-B alleles with accuracy.

The PCR was carried out with 60 Vbeta primers and 13 Jbeta primers. Produced via immunoSEQ multiplex PCR; TCRdb's table is partial and in-frame only. This sample has 100,000 to 150,000 clones; approximately 72% occur once, and the top ten carry around 2.6%. Germline V gene sequence: CDR1 SGDLS, CDR2 YYNGEE. This CDR3 spans 15 amino acids. V lost 3 bases and J lost 6; bases outside the gene matches: 10. The sample consisted of PBMCs. The genes are TRBV9 and TRBJ1-1; 8 bases fit TRBD1. The source of this sequence is a human donor in good health. The CDR3 coding sequence is TGTGCCAGCAGCGCGATCCCCCGGACAGGGTCTGAAGCTTTCTTT. Its translation: CASSAIPRTGSEAFF.